This TCR beta chain is from a study of T cell changes during pregnancy in multiple sclerosis. The table came from immunoSEQ multiplex PCR; TCRdb's copy has only in-frame clones and leaves some out. The sample lists about 40,000 clones, nearly 90% occurring once. Per the germline V gene, CDR1 is KGHSH and CDR2 is LQKENI. The CDR3 extends over 14 amino acids. Trimming removed 0 bases from V and 5 bases from J, with 11 bases in between. This sample comprised CD4+ T cells from peripheral blood mononuclear cells, obtained in the first trimester of pregnancy. This TCR derives from a female donor with multiple sclerosis, enrolled in a pregnancy study. V gene TRBV18 combines with J gene TRBJ2-7; weak D call: TRBD2 (6 bases). The chain's CDR3 is CASSPPSSVDEQYF. CDR3 coding DNA: TGTGCCAGCTCACCACCCTCTAGCGTAGACGAGCAGTACTTC. The full variable domain, in which reference TRBV18 and TRBJ2-7 provide the parts outside the CDR3, is NAGVMQNPRHLVRRRGQEARLRCSPMKGHSHVYWYRQLPEEGLKFMVYLQKENIIDESGMPKERFSAEFPKEGPSILRIQQVVRGDSAAYFCASSPPSSVDEQYFGPGTRLTVT.